The present T cell receptor beta chain was sequenced within a study of CD8 T cells in Susac syndrome. RNA was extracted with the RNeasy kit, and a quantity of about 0.45 to 1 ug was reverse transcribed using random hexamers. Each CDR3 protein is one row after TCRdb ran MiXCR on the immunoSEQ multiplex PCR reads. Among 100,000 to 150,000 distinct CDR3 sequences listed, roughly 96% were seen once. Trimming left V 4 bases short and J 3 bases short, with 13 bases between. From germline, CDR1 is KGHSH and CDR2 LQKENI. The CDR3 covers 14 residues. This receptor was taken from a human donor in good health. The sequencing input was CD4+ T cells from PBMCs. The rearrangement joins TRBV18 to TRBJ2-7; tentative D call: TRBD2 (6 bases). DNA of the CDR3: TGTGCCAGCTCACGGGAGGACGGGAACTACGAGCAGTACTTC. This translates into CASSREDGNYEQYF.